The following is a T cell receptor (beta chain) sequence with its context. Germline CDR1 reads SQVTM; CDR2 reads ANQGSEA. This CDR3 spans 16 amino acids. Between the trimmed V and J ends, which lost 3 bases and 1 base, there was a span of 18 bases. This specimen comes from a study of blood T cells in healthy people across ages. Combining a sample-barcoded 5' primer with a J-beta primer mix, a second PCR ran for roughly 7 to 12 cycles. Tags on each cDNA molecule came from a template-switch adaptor with 12 random nucleotides. TCRdb used MiXCR to reprocess the 5' RACE reads, holding one entry per CDR3 protein. Here the sample spans 800,000 to 900,000 distinct CDR3 sequences, around two thirds being singletons.

The sequence was obtained from a man aged 25-40 years in good health. The specimen was blood. The chain employs TRBV29-1 and TRBJ2-5, with D possibly TRBD2 on 5 matching bases. CDR3 bases: TGCAGCGTTGACGGGTCGGCAGGCGGGCCCCAAGAGACCCAGTACTTC. Residues: CSVDGSAGGPQETQYF.